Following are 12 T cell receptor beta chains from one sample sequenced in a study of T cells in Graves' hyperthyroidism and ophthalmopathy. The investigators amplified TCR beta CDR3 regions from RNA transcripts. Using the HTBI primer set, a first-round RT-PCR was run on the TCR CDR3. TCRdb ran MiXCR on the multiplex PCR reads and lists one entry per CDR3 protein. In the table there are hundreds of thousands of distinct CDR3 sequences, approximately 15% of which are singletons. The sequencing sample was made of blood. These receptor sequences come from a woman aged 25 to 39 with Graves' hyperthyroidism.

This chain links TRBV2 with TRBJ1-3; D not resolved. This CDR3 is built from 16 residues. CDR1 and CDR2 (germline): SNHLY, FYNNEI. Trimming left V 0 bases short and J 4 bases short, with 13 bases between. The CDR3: CASSEAPRHTGNTIYF. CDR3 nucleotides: TGTGCCAGCAGTGAAGCGCCCCGACATACAGGAAACACCATATATTTT.

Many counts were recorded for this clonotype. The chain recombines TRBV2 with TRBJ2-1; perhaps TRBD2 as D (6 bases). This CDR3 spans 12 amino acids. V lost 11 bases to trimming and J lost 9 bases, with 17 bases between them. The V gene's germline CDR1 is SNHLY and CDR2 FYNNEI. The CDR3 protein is CAGGLSGSEQFF. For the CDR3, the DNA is TGTGCCGGAGGGCTTAGTGGGAGTGAGCAGTTCTTC.

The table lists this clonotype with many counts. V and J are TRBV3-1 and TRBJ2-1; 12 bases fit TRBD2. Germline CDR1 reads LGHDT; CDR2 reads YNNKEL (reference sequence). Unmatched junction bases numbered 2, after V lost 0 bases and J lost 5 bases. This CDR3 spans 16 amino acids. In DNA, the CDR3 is TGTGCCAGCAGCCAAGAGAGACTAGCGGGGGACAATGAGCAGTTCTTC. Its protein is CASSQERLAGDNEQFF.

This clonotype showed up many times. The CDR3 is CATSISGSADTQYF. The CDR3 DNA reads TGTGCCACCAGCATTAGCGGGAGTGCAGATACGCAGTATTTT. The rearrangement links TRBV15 to TRBJ2-3, with 9 nucleotides matching TRBD2. The CDR3 consists of 14 residues. The germline V gene encodes CDR1 LNHNV and CDR2 YYDKDF (reference sequence). Trimming took 4 bases from V and 4 from J; bases not matched to a gene: 3.

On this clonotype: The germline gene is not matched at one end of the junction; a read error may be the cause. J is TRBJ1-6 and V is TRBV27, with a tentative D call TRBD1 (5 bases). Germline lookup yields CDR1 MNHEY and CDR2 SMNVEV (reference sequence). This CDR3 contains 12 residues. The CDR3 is CVSGGYNSPLHF. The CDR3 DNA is TGTGTCAGCGGGGGGTATAATTCACCCCTCCACTTT.

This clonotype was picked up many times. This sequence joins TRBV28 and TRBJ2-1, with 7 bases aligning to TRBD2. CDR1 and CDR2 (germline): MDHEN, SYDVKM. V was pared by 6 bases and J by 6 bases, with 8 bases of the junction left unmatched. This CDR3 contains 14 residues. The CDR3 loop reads CASRSGVAGNEQFF. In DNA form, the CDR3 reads TGTGCCAGCAGGAGCGGAGTAGCGGGCAATGAGCAGTTCTTC.

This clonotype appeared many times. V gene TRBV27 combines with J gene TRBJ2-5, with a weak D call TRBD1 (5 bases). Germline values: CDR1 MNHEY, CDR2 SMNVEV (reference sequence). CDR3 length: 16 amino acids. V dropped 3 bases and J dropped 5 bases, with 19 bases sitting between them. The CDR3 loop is CASSFSRQNVGETQYF. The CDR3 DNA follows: TGTGCCAGCAGTTTCTCCCGACAGAACGTAGGGGAGACCCAGTACTTC.

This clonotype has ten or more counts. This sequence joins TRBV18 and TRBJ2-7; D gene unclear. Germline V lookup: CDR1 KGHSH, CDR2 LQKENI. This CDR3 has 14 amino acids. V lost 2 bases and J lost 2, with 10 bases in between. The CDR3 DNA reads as TGTGCCAGCTCACCAATACTTTCCACCTACGAGCAGTACTTC. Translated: CASSPILSTYEQYF.

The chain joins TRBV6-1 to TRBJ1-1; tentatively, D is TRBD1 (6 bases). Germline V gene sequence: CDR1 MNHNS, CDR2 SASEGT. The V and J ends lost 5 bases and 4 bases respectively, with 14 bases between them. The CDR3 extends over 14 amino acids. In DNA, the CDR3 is TGTGCCAGCAGTTCCCCCCCGGGGGCCACTGAAGCTTTCTTT. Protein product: CASSSPPGATEAFF.

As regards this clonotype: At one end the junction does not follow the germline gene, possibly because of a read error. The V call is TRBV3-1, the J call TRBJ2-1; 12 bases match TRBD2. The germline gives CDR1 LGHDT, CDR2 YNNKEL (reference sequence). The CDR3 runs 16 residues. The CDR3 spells CASSQGLAGPYNKQFF. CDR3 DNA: TGTGCCAGCAGCCAGGGACTAGCGGGCCCCTACAATAAGCAGTTCTTC.

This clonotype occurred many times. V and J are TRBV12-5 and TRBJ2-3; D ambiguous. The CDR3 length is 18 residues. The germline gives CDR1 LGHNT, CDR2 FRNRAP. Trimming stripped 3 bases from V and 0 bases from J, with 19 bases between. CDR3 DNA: TGTGCTAGTGGTTTTTACGACTTCAGTAAGGATAGCACAGATACGCAGTATTTT. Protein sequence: CASGFYDFSKDSTDTQYF.

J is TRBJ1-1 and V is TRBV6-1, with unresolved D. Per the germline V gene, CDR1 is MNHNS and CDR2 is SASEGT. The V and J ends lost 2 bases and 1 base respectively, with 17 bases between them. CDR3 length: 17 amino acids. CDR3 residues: CASSESRTYSSNTEAFF. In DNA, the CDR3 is TGTGCCAGCAGTGAATCTCGTACGTACAGCTCGAACACTGAAGCTTTCTTT.